Listed here are 5 T cell receptor beta chains from one sample, sequenced in a study of shared clonotypes between healthy human individuals. Clones were sequenced by immunoSEQ multiplex PCR, and TCRdb holds only the in-frame ones, with some missing. The table records about 120,000 clones, 55% to 80% of them present only once. The sequenced material came from memory CD8+ T cells sorted from blood. Indicated subset: CD45RO+ cells pooled with CCR7-negative TemRA cells. Receptors were obtained from a woman in her twenties or thirties in good health.

The rearrangement joins TRBV28 to TRBJ1-1, with 9 bases lining up with TRBD1. Germline lookup yields CDR1 MDHEN and CDR2 SYDVKM. The length of the CDR3 is 13 residues. With V trimmed by 6 bases and J by 7 bases, 6 bases remained unmatched. The CDR3 region is CASSPRDRVEAFF. CDR3 sequence (DNA): TGTGCCAGCAGCCCCCGGGACAGGGTTGAAGCTTTCTTT. Supplemented by reference TRBV28 and TRBJ1-1, the full variable domain reads DVKVTQSSRYLVKRTGEKVFLECVQDMDHENMFWYRQDPGLGLRLIYFSYDVKMKEKGDIPEGYSVSREKKERFSLILESASTNQTSMYLCASSPRDRVEAFFGQGTRLTVV.

The chain carries TRBV5-1 and TRBJ2-2; the match to TRBD2 covers 7 bases. Germline CDR1 reads SGHRS; CDR2 reads YFSETQ. CDR3 length equals 17 residues. J lost 6 bases, V lost 0 bases, and 11 bases had no gene match. The CDR3 sequence is CASSLEGLELGPGELFF. CDR3 in DNA: TGCGCCAGCAGCTTGGAAGGACTAGAATTGGGACCCGGGGAGCTGTTTTTT. The entire variable domain, with the rest obtained from reference TRBV5-1 and TRBJ2-2, is as follows: KAGVTQTPRYLIKTRGQQVTLSCSPISGHRSVSWYQQTPGQGLQFLFEYFSETQRNKGNFPGRFSGRQFSNSRSEMNVSTLELGDSALYLCASSLEGLELGPGELFFGEGSRLTVL.

The rearrangement links TRBV13 to TRBJ2-7; 8 nucleotides agree with TRBD1. This CDR3 has 14 amino acids. In germline, CDR1 is PRHDT, CDR2 FYEKMQ (reference sequence). The V and J ends lost 5 bases and 1 base, in that order; junction bases with no gene match: 4. The CDR3 region has the DNA TGTGCCAGCAGCATCGGACAGGGATCCTACGAGCAGTACTTC. Translated: CASSIGQGSYEQYF. Filled out from reference TRBV13 and TRBJ2-7, the complete variable domain reads AAGVIQSPRHLIKEKRETATLKCYPIPRHDTVYWYQQGPGQDPQFLISFYEKMQSDKGSIPDRFSAQQFSDYHSELNMSSLELGDSALYFCASSIGQGSYEQYFGPGTRLTVT.

This clone was detected a few times. V gene TRBV28 combines with J gene TRBJ1-2; TRBD1 matches at 9 bases. Germline V gives CDR1 MDHEN, CDR2 SYDVKM. This CDR3 has 13 amino acids. V lost 6 bases to trimming and J lost 7 bases; unmatched junction nucleotides: 6. The CDR3 protein is CASRKTGGFGYTF. The CDR3 region has the DNA TGTGCCAGCAGGAAAACAGGGGGCTTTGGCTACACCTTC.

The chain's CDR3 is CASSQDWARFSYNEQFF. The CDR3 DNA sequence: TGCGCCAGCAGCCAAGATTGGGCCCGATTCTCCTACAATGAGCAGTTCTTC. The rearrangement uses TRBV4-1 and TRBJ2-1; D call uncertain. Germline CDR1 MGHRA, CDR2 YSYEKL. CDR3 length: 17 amino acids. V dropped 0 bases and J dropped 0 bases, with 12 bases sitting between them.